One and the same sample provided the 31 T cell receptor beta chains below, sequenced in a study of blood T cell repertoires in COVID-19. Data came from immunoSEQ multiplex PCR; TCRdb stores just in-frame clones and leaves some out. The sample includes 210,000 or so clones, roughly 78% seen only once; the top ten take 2.5% to 3.5%. The sequenced material came from peripheral blood. These receptors were obtained from a woman aged 80 or over with active or convalescent COVID-19.

The gene calls are TRBV6-2 or TRBV6-3 and TRBJ2-7, with TRBD1 as a possible D gene (5 bases). V gave up 2 bases and J gave up 9 bases, with 11 bases separating them. Per the germline V gene, CDR1 is MNHEY and CDR2 is SVGEGT. This CDR3 comprises 12 residues. The CDR3 DNA is TGTGCCAGCAGTTACGGGGCCGTTGGGCAGTACTTC. It yields the protein CASSYGAVGQYF.

The count of this clone is one. The chain links TRBV10-3 to TRBJ1-2; D remains ambiguous. The germline V and J ends were trimmed by 2 bases and 3 bases, with 7 bases remaining between them. Germline V lookup: CDR1 ENHRY, CDR2 SYGVKD. CDR3 length: 13 amino acids. CDR3 nucleotides: TGTGCCATCAGTGAGCGCGGGTACTATGGCTACACCTTC. Translated: CAISERGYYGYTF.

This clone appeared once. The gene calls are TRBV6-1 and TRBJ1-3; 8 nucleotides agree with TRBD1. The V and J ends lost 1 base and 0 bases, in that order; junction bases with no gene match: 2. Looked up from germline, CDR1 is MNHNS and CDR2 is SASEGT. The CDR3 is made up of 16 amino acids. CDR3 in amino acids: CASSEGQGPSGNTIYF. DNA of the CDR3: TGTGCCAGCAGTGAAGGACAGGGGCCCTCTGGAAACACCATATATTTT.

The rearrangement joins TRBV6-4 to TRBJ1-1, with D perhaps matching TRBD1 (6 bases). CDR1 is MRHNA, CDR2 SNTAGT, per germline. The germline V and J ends were trimmed by 6 bases and 7 bases, with 15 bases remaining between them. CDR3 size: 13 residues. The CDR3 DNA reads TGTGCCAGCAGCCGTGGACAGTCTGATGAAGCTTTCTTT. Translating it yields CASSRGQSDEAFF.

V usage is TRBV30 and J usage is TRBJ2-6; the match to TRBD1 covers 8 bases. CDR1 GTSNPN and CDR2 SVGIG come from the germline V gene (reference sequence). The trim removed 0 bases at V and 2 bases at J, leaving 15 bases unmatched. The CDR3 runs to 20 residues. DNA for the CDR3: TGTGCCTGGAGTGTACTTGGGGGCGGACAGGGCCAAGCTGGGGCCAACGTCCTGACTTTC. Translated, it gives CAWSVLGGGQGQAGANVLTF.

In nucleotides, the CDR3 is TGTGCCAGCAGCTTGGAAGCGGGGCCCTACAATGAGCAGTTCTTC. This translates into CASSLEAGPYNEQFF. The chain couples TRBV7-2 to TRBJ2-1; 7 bases match TRBD2. CDR1 and CDR2 (germline): SGHTA, FQGNSA. This CDR3 spans 15 amino acids. V lost 3 bases and J lost 2; bases outside the gene matches: 4.

CDR3 region: CASSRGRETQYF. CDR3 coding DNA: TGTGCCAGCAGTAGGGGGCGAGAGACCCAGTACTTC. The genes are TRBV12-3 or TRBV12-4 and TRBJ2-5; 7 bases map to TRBD1. Trimming cost V 5 bases and J 4 bases; bases outside gene matches: 1. The CDR3 consists of 12 residues.

This rearrangement joins TRBV4-3 to TRBJ2-3; no firm D call. CDR3 size: 15 residues. Germline CDR1 is LGHNA and CDR2 is YSLEER. V lost 0 bases and J 2 bases, leaving 9 bases between the germline ends. The CDR3 sequence is CASSQDLGLTDTQYF. CDR3 nucleotide sequence: TGCGCCAGCAGCCAAGATTTGGGCCTCACAGATACGCAGTATTTT.

The J gene is TRBJ2-1, the V gene TRBV24-1; 7 positions agree with TRBD1. Germline-derived CDR1 and CDR2 are KGHDR and SFDVKD. V trimming: 9 bases; J trimming: 2 bases; junction bases outside the gene matches: 9. The CDR3 extends over 15 amino acids. The CDR3 DNA follows: TGTGCCACCGGAGACCGGGACAGACCCTACAATGAGCAGTTCTTC. It yields the protein CATGDRDRPYNEQFF.

This chain joins TRBV11-2 and TRBJ2-7; TRBD2 matches 8 bases. With V trimmed by 5 bases and J by 3 bases, 12 bases remained unmatched. Germline V lookup: CDR1 SGHAT, CDR2 FQNNGV. The CDR3 is made up of 16 amino acids. CDR3 nucleotides: TGTGCCAGCAGCGGCCTGCCGGGTAGCGGGGTCTACGAGCAGTACTTC. It yields the protein CASSGLPGSGVYEQYF.

The chain uses TRBV21-1 and TRBJ1-2. TRBV21-1 is marked as a pseudogene. The CDR3 is made up of 16 amino acids. The CDR3, as DNA: TGTGCCAGCAGCCGATTGATATTGGCGGCTAACTATGGCTACACCTTC. Amino acids: CASSRLILAANYGYTF.

The rearrangement links TRBV9 to TRBJ2-2; the match to TRBD2 covers 13 bases. CDR3 length equals 16 residues. With V trimmed by 4 bases and J by 3 bases, 3 bases remained unmatched. Germline V gives CDR1 SGDLS, CDR2 YYNGEE. CDR3 amino acids: CASSRGLAGDTGELFF. CDR3 DNA sequence: TGTGCCAGCAGCCGCGGACTAGCGGGGGACACCGGGGAGCTGTTTTTT.

The V and J genes are TRBV6-5 and TRBJ2-2; possibly TRBD1 for D (6 bases). Looked up from germline, CDR1 is MNHEY and CDR2 is SVGAGI. The CDR3 covers 16 residues. The V and J ends lost 1 base and 5 bases respectively, with 14 bases between them. The DNA of the CDR3 is TGTGCCAGCAGTTACTTGCGGACAGCGCAGACCGGGGAGCTGTTTTTT. Protein: CASSYLRTAQTGELFF.

The chain employs TRBV5-1 and TRBJ1-4; 8 bases fit TRBD1. CDR1 and CDR2 (germline): SGHRS, YFSETQ. This CDR3 contains 18 residues. V dropped 0 bases and J dropped 1; count of bases not matched to a gene: 8. The DNA for the CDR3 is TGCGCCAGCAGCTTGGGGGGCAGGGGGCGAGGAACTAATGAAAAACTGTTTTTT. Amino acid sequence: CASSLGGRGRGTNEKLFF. The entire variable domain, with the rest obtained from reference TRBV5-1 and TRBJ1-4, is as follows: KAGVTQTPRYLIKTRGQQVTLSCSPISGHRSVSWYQQTPGQGLQFLFEYFSETQRNKGNFPGRFSGRQFSNSRSEMNVSTLELGDSALYLCASSLGGRGRGTNEKLFFGSGTQLSVL.

The chain couples TRBV4-2 to TRBJ1-3; D is possibly TRBD1 (5 bases). The V end lost 6 bases, the J end lost 0 bases, and 15 bases lay between the germline ends. Germline assignment: CDR1 LGHNA and CDR2 YNFKEQ. The CDR3 spans 16 residues. The CDR3 region is CASSREDTGSGNTIYF. CDR3 nucleotide sequence: TGTGCCAGCAGTCGAGAGGACACTGGCTCTGGAAACACCATATATTTT.

The chain joins TRBV7-2 to TRBJ1-1; weak D call: TRBD1 (5 bases). Trimming took off 1 base at V and 0 bases at J, with 9 bases between the two ends. Germline V gives CDR1 SGHTA, CDR2 FQGNSA. This CDR3 has 15 amino acids. The CDR3 region is CASSLGGGMNTEAFF. The DNA of the CDR3 is TGTGCCAGCAGCTTAGGGGGGGGAATGAACACTGAAGCTTTCTTT.

V and J are TRBV7-8 and TRBJ1-1; D unclear. The CDR3 is made up of 14 amino acids. Trimming pared 4 bases from V and 7 bases from J, leaving 16 bases between. The germline V gene has CDR1 SGHVS and CDR2 FQNEAQ. CDR3 sequence reads: CASSSMTSSGEAFF. CDR3 in DNA: TGTGCCAGCAGCTCCATGACTTCGAGTGGTGAAGCTTTCTTT.

The chain combines TRBV2 with TRBJ1-2; D perhaps matches TRBD1 (5 bases). The CDR3 extends over 19 amino acids. With 10 bases removed from V and 6 bases from J, the gap between germline ends came to 36 bases. Germline assignment: CDR1 SNHLY and CDR2 FYNNEI. This chain's CDR3 is CATSQRPRLGGAWRDGYTF. DNA for the CDR3: TGTGCCACCTCTCAGCGGCCTCGACTGGGAGGGGCATGGAGGGATGGCTACACCTTC.

The chain has TRBV27 and TRBJ2-1, with 9 bases identical to TRBD2. V trimming: 4 bases; J trimming: 6 bases; junction bases outside the gene matches: 16. Germline V gene lookup returns CDR1 MNHEY and CDR2 SMNVEV (reference sequence). This CDR3 is 18 amino acids long. The DNA of the CDR3 is TGTGCCAGCAGTTCGTTCCGGGGGCGGGGGGGCCCATTCAATGAGCAGTTCTTC. Protein product: CASSSFRGRGGPFNEQFF.

This sequence joins TRBV15 and TRBJ1-2, with TRBD1 matching 10 bases. The J segment lost 5 bases and the V segment lost 2 bases, leaving 14 bases of the junction unmatched. This CDR3 comprises 18 residues. Germline assignment: CDR1 LNHNV and CDR2 YYDKDF (reference sequence). The CDR3 nucleotides are TGTGCCACCAGCAGATCCTCGGGGAGGGACAGGGGCCTTTATGGCTACACCTTC. It codes for CATSRSSGRDRGLYGYTF.

V is TRBV5-4 and J is TRBJ2-5; D gene uncertain. The CDR3 has 13 amino acids. Trimming removed 1 base from V and 5 bases from J, with 9 bases in between. The V gene's germline CDR1 is SGHNT and CDR2 YYREEE (reference sequence). In nucleotides, the CDR3 is TGTGCCAGCAGCTTGCATTTCCGGGAGACCCAGTACTTC. Translation: CASSLHFRETQYF.

The chain carries TRBV6-2 or TRBV6-3 and TRBJ2-7, with D maybe TRBD1 (6 bases). The ends were cut back, 3 bases at V and 3 bases at J, with 27 bases in the middle. The length of the CDR3 is 19 residues. Germline V gene data show CDR1 as MNHEY and CDR2 as SVGEGT. The CDR3 sequence: CASSYLLSLTGQFVYEQYF. CDR3 coding DNA: TGTGCCAGCAGTTATCTGTTGTCACTGACAGGCCAATTTGTCTACGAGCAGTACTTC.

This clone is a singleton in its sample. The V gene is TRBV5-1, the J gene TRBJ2-5, with D perhaps matching TRBD1 (5 bases). There are 13 residues in the CDR3. Per the germline V gene, CDR1 is SGHRS and CDR2 is YFSETQ. Trimming took 4 bases from V and 3 from J, leaving 10 bases between them. The CDR3 here is CASSPRQKETQYF. CDR3 nucleotides: TGCGCCAGCAGCCCCCGACAGAAAGAGACCCAGTACTTC.

This clone appeared once. V usage is TRBV9 and J usage is TRBJ1-3; D unclear. CDR3 length: 13 amino acids. Trimming removed 5 bases at V and 1 base at J, with 7 bases between. CDR1 is SGDLS, CDR2 YYNGEE, per germline. CDR3 sequence (DNA): TGTGCCAGCAGTGAGGCTTCTGGAAACACCATATATTTT. Amino acid sequence: CASSEASGNTIYF.

J is TRBJ2-7 and V is TRBV5-1; 8 bases are a match to TRBD2. The CDR3 is made up of 16 amino acids. Germline trimming cut 0 bases from V and 0 bases from J; bases unmatched to any gene: 5. CDR1 and CDR2 from the germline V gene are SGHRS and YFSETQ. The CDR3 DNA reads TGCGCCAGCAGCTTGGCCGGGGGGGGGACCTCCTACGAGCAGTACTTC. Protein sequence: CASSLAGGGTSYEQYF.

The J gene is TRBJ2-5, the V gene TRBV14, with D possibly being TRBD1 (6 bases). V lost 1 base and J 5 bases, leaving 8 bases between the germline ends. The CDR3 sequence is 13 residues long. From germline, CDR1 is SGHDN and CDR2 FVKESK. In nucleotides, the CDR3 is TGTGCCAGCAGCCAAGCAACAGGGGAGACCCAGTACTTC. Its translation is CASSQATGETQYF.

The chain joins TRBV7-2 to TRBJ2-5, with 8 bases lining up with TRBD1. Germline assignment: CDR1 SGHTA and CDR2 FQGNSA. CDR3 length equals 15 residues. Trimming cost V 5 bases and J 3 bases; bases outside gene matches: 8. Here the CDR3 reads CASSTRQGSEETQYF. CDR3 bases: TGTGCCAGCAGCACCCGACAGGGGTCGGAAGAGACCCAGTACTTC. The full variable domain, completed using reference TRBV7-2 and TRBJ2-5, is GAGVSQSPSNKVTEKGKDVELRCDPISGHTALYWYRQSLGQGLEFLIYFQGNSAPDKSGLPSDRFSAERTGGSVSTLTIQRTQQEDSAVYLCASSTRQGSEETQYFGPGTRLLVL.

The chain uses TRBV7-2 and TRBJ2-7; D uncertain. This CDR3 spans 12 amino acids. Germline CDR1 is SGHTA and CDR2 is FQGNSA. The germline V and J ends were trimmed by 4 bases and 3 bases, with 7 bases remaining between them. The CDR3 coding sequence is TGTGCCAGCAGCTCCACCAGCTACGAGCAGTACTTC. It encodes CASSSTSYEQYF.

This rearrangement joins TRBV5-1 to TRBJ1-4; D uncertain. CDR3 length: 15 amino acids. Germline V gives CDR1 SGHRS, CDR2 YFSETQ. Between the trimmed V and J ends, which lost 2 bases and 7 bases, there was a span of 15 bases. CDR3 in DNA: TGCGCCAGCAGCTTACTAGCGAGGGATGCTGAAAAACTGTTTTTT. This sequence encodes CASSLLARDAEKLFF.

The CDR3 protein is CASSPVSGQGAGDTQYF. The CDR3, as DNA: TGTGCCAGCTCACCAGTCTCGGGGCAGGGGGCCGGAGATACGCAGTATTTT. This chain connects TRBV18 to TRBJ2-3; 8 positions agree with TRBD1. V shed 2 bases and J 5 bases; nucleotides not matched to a gene: 12. This CDR3 contains 17 residues. The germline CDR1 and CDR2 sequences are KGHSH and LQKENI.

The gene calls are TRBV28 and TRBJ1-4, with no clear D. Trimming stripped 7 bases from V and 8 bases from J, with 14 bases between. From germline, CDR1 is MDHEN and CDR2 SYDVKM. This CDR3 spans 13 amino acids. CDR3 in amino acids: CASIPAGQEKLFF. CDR3 coding DNA: TGTGCCAGCATCCCAGCAGGCCAGGAAAAACTGTTTTTT.